One and the same sample provided the 9 T cell receptor beta chains below, sequenced in a study of T cell repertoires in cytomegalovirus infection. TCRdb re-derived calls from the reads in MiXCR, one entry per CDR3 protein. The sample shows some 800,000 distinct CDR3 sequences, less than 35% of them seen only once. Antigens of these TCRs are unknown. Source: cultured CD8+ T cells from PBMCs, taken from culture after CMV antigen stimulation. The source is a human donor in good health (CMV status not recorded). Some clones in this sample may be carry-over from other donors' samples.

This clonotype was seen many times. This chain connects TRBV7-9 to TRBJ2-1, with D tentatively TRBD2 (7 bases). V was trimmed by 4 bases and J by 3 bases, leaving 19 bases between them. The CDR3 spans 17 residues. Germline CDR1 and CDR2: SEHNR and FQNEAQ (reference sequence). CDR3 sequence: CASSSSVTGGNYNEQFF. For the CDR3, the DNA is TGTGCCAGCAGCTCCTCAGTGACGGGGGGCAACTACAATGAGCAGTTCTTC.

This clonotype showed up many times. V is TRBV4-1 and J is TRBJ2-1; 9 bases are shared with TRBD1. Trimming removed 5 bases from V and 5 bases from J; junction bases left unmatched: 4. Germline CDR1 and CDR2: MGHRA and YSYEKL. This CDR3 has 14 amino acids. The CDR3 region has the DNA TGCGCCAGCAGCTGGGGGACAGGGAACAATGAGCAGTTCTTC. Its translation is CASSWGTGNNEQFF.

This clonotype appeared many times. V gene TRBV7-6 combines with J gene TRBJ2-1, with a tentative D call TRBD1 (6 bases). Trimming left V 2 bases short and J 10 bases short, with 24 bases between. CDR3 length: 17 amino acids. Germline V lookup: CDR1 SGHVS, CDR2 FNYEAQ. The CDR3 coding sequence is TGTGCCAGCAGCTTACAAACAGGGCCCCCTAAAGCAGGAGAGCAGTTCTTC. Protein product: CASSLQTGPPKAGEQFF. The complete variable domain, with remaining parts taken from reference TRBV7-6 and TRBJ2-1, reads GAGVSQSPRYKVTKRGQDVALRCDPISGHVSLYWYRQALGQGPEFLTYFNYEAQQDKSGLPNDRFSAERPEGSISTLTIQRTEQRDSAMYRCASSLQTGPPKAGEQFFGPGTRLTVL.

The chain links TRBV5-1 to TRBJ2-1, with 9 bases aligning to TRBD1. In germline, CDR1 is SGHRS, CDR2 YFSETQ. This CDR3 region has 15 residues. The V gene end was trimmed by 1 base and the J gene end by 8 bases; junction bases not matched to a gene: 7. CDR3 sequence (DNA): TGCGCCAGCAGCTTGTGGGACAGGGATTTTGATGAGCAGTTCTTC. Its protein is CASSLWDRDFDEQFF.

As for this clonotype: An end of the junction differs from the germline gene, which may be a read error. CDR3 in amino acids: CASSSTGNKNIQYF. The CDR3 nucleotides read TGCGCCAGCAGCTCTACAGGGAACAAAAACATTCAGTACTTC. The rearrangement uses TRBV7-9 and TRBJ2-4; D perhaps matches TRBD1 (6 bases). Germline CDR1 and CDR2: SEHNR and FQNEAQ (reference sequence). The CDR3 has 14 amino acids.

In this sample, this clonotype turned up a few times. The chain combines TRBV7-2 with TRBJ2-5; no definite D call. In germline, CDR1 is SGHTA, CDR2 FQGNSA. This CDR3 comprises 15 residues. The V and J ends lost 4 bases and 4 bases respectively, with 16 bases between them. As DNA, the CDR3 is TGTGCCAGCAGCTCCCCGGGCCCCTGGCTAGAGACCCAGTACTTC. This codes for CASSSPGPWLETQYF.

J is TRBJ2-7 and V is TRBV6-1; D unclear. This CDR3 has 15 amino acids. Trimming took off 1 base at V and 0 bases at J, with 10 bases between the two ends. CDR1 is MNHNS, CDR2 SASEGT, per germline. The CDR3 protein is CASSEVLSSSYEQYV. The CDR3, as DNA: TGTGCCAGCAGTGAAGTTCTGTCAAGCTCCTACGAGCAGTACGTC.

This clonotype was recorded a few times. The chain uses TRBV12-3 or TRBV12-4 and TRBJ1-2; D perhaps matches TRBD1 (5 bases). This CDR3 is built from 15 residues. V lost 6 bases and J lost 8, with 22 bases in between. The chain's CDR3 is CASSLLRDQGSGYTF. Here the CDR3 DNA reads TGTGCCAGCAGCTTACTTCGGGACCAGGGCTCCGGCTACACCTTC.

The chain couples TRBV3-1 to TRBJ2-7; the match to TRBD2 covers 8 bases. The CDR3 has 16 residues. In germline, CDR1 is LGHDT, CDR2 YNNKEL (reference sequence). With V trimmed by 2 bases and J by 0 bases, 6 bases remained unmatched. CDR3 nucleotide sequence: TGTGCCAGCAGCCAAACCATAGCGGGGACCTCCTACGAGCAGTACTTC. This encodes CASSQTIAGTSYEQYF.